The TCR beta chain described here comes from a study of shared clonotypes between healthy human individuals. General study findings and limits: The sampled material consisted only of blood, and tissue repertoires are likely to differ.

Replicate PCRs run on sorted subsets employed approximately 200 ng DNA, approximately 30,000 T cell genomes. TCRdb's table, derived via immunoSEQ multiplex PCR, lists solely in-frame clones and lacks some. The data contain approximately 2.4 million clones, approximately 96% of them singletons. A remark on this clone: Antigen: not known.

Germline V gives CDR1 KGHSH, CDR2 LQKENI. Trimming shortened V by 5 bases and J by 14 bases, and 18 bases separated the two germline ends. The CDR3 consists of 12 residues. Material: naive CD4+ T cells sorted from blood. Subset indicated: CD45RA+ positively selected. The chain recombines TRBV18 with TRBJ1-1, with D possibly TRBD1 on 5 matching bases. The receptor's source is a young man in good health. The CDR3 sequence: CASSGLGRDGFF. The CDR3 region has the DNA TGTGCCAGCTCAGGGCTGGGGAGGGACGGATTCTTT.